These 26 T cell receptor beta chains originate from one sample sequenced in a study of T-cell reconstitution after alpha-beta-depleted transplantation in children. Construction of the TCRbeta library involved unique molecular identifiers. TCRdb redid the calling of the PCR reads with MiXCR, one entry per CDR3 protein. In the table there are over 150,000 distinct CDR3 sequences, about 6.3% of which are singletons. The sample consisted of PBMCs from the stem cell graft donor, taken from the stem cell graft. The receptor set was obtained from a human donor who donated a stem cell graft to a child with Wiskott-Aldrich syndrome.

The J gene is TRBJ2-3, the V gene TRBV29-1, with TRBD2 identical over 14 bases. The germline V gene encodes CDR1 SQVTM and CDR2 ANQGSEA. Losses at the gene ends were 6 bases for V and 4 bases for J; bases not matched to a gene: 3. The CDR3 sequence is 14 residues long. CDR3 in DNA: TGCAGCGTCGGGACTAGCGGGGGACCAGATACGCAGTATTTT. It specifies CSVGTSGGPDTQYF.

This clonotype was seen at least ten times. The chain couples TRBV10-3 to TRBJ1-1; D ambiguous. The CDR3 has 12 amino acids. With 8 bases removed from V and 1 base from J, the gap between germline ends came to 8 bases. Per the germline V gene, CDR1 is ENHRY and CDR2 is SYGVKD. DNA of the CDR3: TGTGCCATCGGTAGGTGGAACACTGAAGCTTTCTTT. Its protein product is CAIGRWNTEAFF.

This clonotype occurred many times. The chain links TRBV27 to TRBJ2-7; perhaps TRBD1 as D (8 bases). The CDR3 spans 16 residues. Trimming left V 5 bases short and J 1 base short, with 18 bases between. Germline V gene lookup returns CDR1 MNHEY and CDR2 SMNVEV (reference sequence). CDR3 loop: CASSRFTGGGSYEQYF. The CDR3, as DNA: TGTGCCAGCAGTAGGTTTACAGGGGGGGGATCCTACGAGCAGTACTTC.

This chain links TRBV29-1 with TRBJ1-5; D perhaps matches TRBD1 (6 bases). This CDR3 comprises 15 residues. CDR1 is SQVTM, CDR2 ANQGSEA, per germline. The V gene lost 6 bases and the J gene lost 7 bases, with 22 bases spanning the gap. CDR3 sequence reads: CSVAGVAGAGQPQHF. The CDR3, as DNA: TGCAGCGTAGCCGGAGTGGCGGGGGCCGGGCAGCCCCAGCATTTT.

The table lists this clonotype with a few counts. The genes are TRBV7-9 and TRBJ2-3, with 9 bases matching TRBD1. The CDR3 extends over 16 amino acids. With 3 bases clipped from V and 4 bases from J, the junction kept 8 bases outside the gene matches. Germline lookup yields CDR1 SEHNR and CDR2 FQNEAQ (reference sequence). The CDR3 here is CASSFTGTGPSDTQYF. The CDR3 DNA is TGTGCCAGCAGCTTTACCGGGACAGGGCCATCAGATACGCAGTATTTT. Variable domain in full (rest from reference TRBV7-9 and TRBJ2-3): DTGVSQNPRHKITKRGQNVTFRCDPISEHNRLYWYRQTLGQGPEFLTYFQNEAQLEKSRLLSDRFSAERPKGSFSTLEIQRTEQGDSAMYLCASSFTGTGPSDTQYFGPGTRLTVL.

The sample holds many counts of this clonotype. The rearrangement links TRBV20-1 to TRBJ1-1; D is possibly TRBD1 (5 bases). Trimming shortened V by 6 bases and J by 2 bases, and 19 bases separated the two germline ends. This CDR3 contains 15 residues. Germline loops: CDR1 DFQATT, CDR2 SNEGSKA (reference sequence). The CDR3 DNA follows: TGCAGTGCCCAGAAGATGGGGCAGGGTAACACTGAAGCTTTCTTT. Translation: CSAQKMGQGNTEAFF.

This clonotype was detected many times. The chain combines TRBV20-1 with TRBJ1-4; unclear D gene. Germline V gives CDR1 DFQATT, CDR2 SNEGSKA (reference sequence). The CDR3 has 13 residues. V was cut by 5 bases and J by 7 bases, with 14 bases left in between. The CDR3 loop is CSARLLGSEKLFF. CDR3 coding DNA: TGCAGTGCTCGCCTTTTAGGGTCTGAAAAACTGTTTTTT.

About this clonotype: A read error is possible here, since a much larger clone lies one base away. J is TRBJ2-5 and V is TRBV7-2; TRBD2 matches at 7 bases. There are 14 residues in the CDR3. Germline lookup yields CDR1 SGHTA and CDR2 FQGNSA. CDR3 amino acids: CASHAGAGLENQYF. The DNA for the CDR3 is TGTGCCAGCCATGCGGGAGCAGGGTTGGAGAACCAGTACTTC.

This clonotype was picked up many times. The chain couples TRBV7-9 to TRBJ2-1, with 10 bases lining up with TRBD2. The CDR3 is made up of 16 amino acids. The V gene's germline CDR1 is SEHNR and CDR2 FQNEAQ (reference sequence). The ends lost 6 bases at V and 7 bases at J; junction bases unmatched: 12. The CDR3 nucleotides read TGTGCCAGCAGTTCCGAAGCGGGGGGGACGACGAATGAGCAGTTCTTC. As protein: CASSSEAGGTTNEQFF.

At least ten counts were recorded for this clonotype. The J gene is TRBJ2-3, the V gene TRBV12-3 or TRBV12-4; D remains ambiguous. The CDR3 loop spans 14 amino acids. V dropped 6 bases and J dropped 6 bases, with 16 bases sitting between them. For the CDR3, the DNA is TGTGCCAGCAGCCGGGCCCCTGGGATTGATACGCAGTATTTT. It translates to CASSRAPGIDTQYF.

This clonotype has at least ten counts. This rearrangement joins TRBV6-2 or TRBV6-3 to TRBJ2-1; D possibly corresponds to TRBD1 (6 bases). This CDR3 spans 16 amino acids. From germline, CDR1 is MNHEY and CDR2 SVGEGT. Trimming pared 6 bases from V and 2 bases from J, leaving 17 bases between. Here the CDR3 DNA reads TGTGCCAGCAGCGTGAGGCAGGGGAAAACCTACAATGAGCAGTTCTTC. Translated: CASSVRQGKTYNEQFF.

This clonotype was recorded at least ten times. V usage is TRBV24-1 and J usage is TRBJ2-7; D remains unclear. V gave up 5 bases and J gave up 5 bases, with 6 bases separating them. The CDR3 extends over 11 amino acids. CDR1 is KGHDR, CDR2 SFDVKD, per germline. CDR3 sequence: CATSASDEQYF. CDR3 DNA: TGTGCCACCAGTGCCTCAGACGAGCAGTACTTC.

This clonotype was picked up a small number of times. This chain joins TRBV2 and TRBJ1-5, with D possibly TRBD1 on 5 matching bases. The CDR3 length is 15 residues. Per the germline V gene, CDR1 is SNHLY and CDR2 is FYNNEI. The V end was cut by 2 bases, the J end by 5 bases, with 13 bases between. The CDR3 DNA is TGTGCCAGCAGTGAAAGGCCAGGGTACGATCAGCCCCAGCATTTT. Translated: CASSERPGYDQPQHF.

This clonotype was picked up many times. This chain uses TRBV28 with TRBJ1-1, with D perhaps matching TRBD1 (6 bases). The germline V and J ends were trimmed by 7 bases and 14 bases, with 14 bases remaining between them. The CDR3 is made up of 10 amino acids. Germline V gives CDR1 MDHEN, CDR2 SYDVKM. CDR3 sequence reads: CASIDRTVFF. The CDR3 DNA sequence: TGTGCCAGCATTGACAGGACGGTATTCTTT.

This clonotype was seen only a few times. DNA of the CDR3: TGTGCCAGCAGCCAAGGGGCGGGGAGCAATCAGCCCCAGCATTTT. It codes for CASSQGAGSNQPQHF. The V call is TRBV3-1, the J call TRBJ1-5; D not resolved. The CDR3 is 15 residues long. Germline CDR1 and CDR2: LGHDT and YNNKEL (reference sequence). V gave up 1 base and J gave up 1 base, with 8 bases separating them.

This clonotype was seen more than once but under ten times. The rearrangement uses TRBV5-6 and TRBJ2-5, with D unresolved. V dropped 3 bases and J dropped 4 bases, with 7 bases sitting between them. Germline V gives CDR1 SGHDT, CDR2 YYEEEE. This CDR3 has 12 residues. CDR3 loop: CASSSMAETQYF. The CDR3 DNA is TGTGCCAGCAGCTCGATGGCAGAGACCCAGTACTTC.

This clonotype appeared many times. The gene calls are TRBV5-4 and TRBJ2-6; the match to TRBD1 covers 7 bases. This CDR3 region has 16 residues. The V gene end was trimmed by 0 bases and the J gene end by 1 base; junction bases not matched to a gene: 1. The germline V gene has CDR1 SGHNT and CDR2 YYREEE (reference sequence). This CDR3 reads CASSLVRGSGANVLTF. CDR3 DNA sequence: TGTGCCAGCAGCTTGGTCAGGGGGTCTGGGGCCAACGTCCTGACTTTC.

The chain employs TRBV7-9 and TRBJ1-1; tentatively, D is TRBD1 (5 bases). The CDR3 totals 17 residues. Per germline, CDR1 SEHNR and CDR2 FQNEAQ (reference sequence). V lost 4 bases and J 0 bases, leaving 18 bases between the germline ends. CDR3 DNA sequence: TGTGCCAGCAGCTACCTTGGGGCGGCCAGAATGAACACTGAAGCTTTCTTT. It translates to CASSYLGAARMNTEAFF.

This clonotype occurred many times. The gene calls are TRBV21-1 and TRBJ2-1. TRBV21-1 is a listed pseudogene. The CDR3 is 13 residues long. The CDR3 is CASSKSGYNEQFF. For the CDR3, the DNA is TGTGCCAGCAGCAAATCGGGTTATAATGAGCAGTTCTTC.

This clonotype came up once. In DNA form, the CDR3 reads TGTGCCGACAGGCGAGGAACAGATACGCAGTATTTT. Protein product: CADRRGTDTQYF. V is TRBV12-3 or TRBV12-4 and J is TRBJ2-3; D might be TRBD1 (6 bases). The CDR3 runs 12 residues. V lost 11 bases, J lost 3 bases, and 12 bases lay in between.

J is TRBJ1-2 and V is TRBV12-3 or TRBV12-4, with D tentatively TRBD1 (6 bases). The V end lost 0 bases, the J end lost 4 bases, and 24 bases lay between the germline ends. This CDR3 comprises 19 residues. CDR3: CASSLARMTGVPPLYGYTF. In DNA form, the CDR3 reads TGTGCCAGCAGTTTAGCGCGTATGACAGGAGTTCCCCCGCTCTATGGCTACACCTTC.

This clonotype came up a few times. The rearrangement uses TRBV29-1 and TRBJ1-1, with a tentative D call TRBD1 (5 bases). Germline loops: CDR1 SQVTM, CDR2 ANQGSEA. This CDR3 spans 13 amino acids. V lost 7 bases to trimming and J lost 2 bases, with 14 bases between them. CDR3 DNA sequence: TGCAGCGCAACGGGACGGCATAACACTGAAGCTTTCTTT. This sequence encodes CSATGRHNTEAFF.

This clonotype was seen many times. The CDR3 loop reads CASRTWERTDTQYF. The CDR3 nucleotides read TGTGCCAGCAGAACATGGGAACGTACAGATACGCAGTATTTT. The chain has TRBV6-1 and TRBJ2-3, with no clear D. Trimming took 6 bases from V and 3 from J, leaving 13 bases between them. There are 14 residues in the CDR3. Germline lookup yields CDR1 MNHNS and CDR2 SASEGT.

In this sample, this clonotype turned up many times. This rearrangement joins TRBV12-3 or TRBV12-4 to TRBJ2-7; maybe TRBD2 (6 bases). The CDR3 has 14 amino acids. V gave up 6 bases and J gave up 0 bases, with 12 bases separating them. The CDR3 nucleotides read TGTGCCAGCAGCCTCTTCGGGAGCTCCTACGAGCAGTACTTC. Protein: CASSLFGSSYEQYF.

This clonotype was recorded at least ten times. The chain recombines TRBV4-3 with TRBJ2-3; D is uncertain. Germline CDR1 LGHNA, CDR2 YSLEER. The CDR3 extends over 14 amino acids. Trimming shortened V by 1 base and J by 0 bases, and 5 bases separated the two germline ends. CDR3 protein: CASSQGQSTDTQYF. The CDR3 DNA follows: TGCGCCAGCAGCCAAGGACAAAGCACAGATACGCAGTATTTT.

This clonotype has ten or more counts. The chain carries TRBV12-3 or TRBV12-4 and TRBJ1-2; D ambiguous. Between the trimmed V and J ends, which lost 5 bases and 4 bases, there was a span of 11 bases. The CDR3 extends over 13 amino acids. DNA for the CDR3: TGTGCCAGCAGTACCAGAGCTAGCTATGGCTACACCTTC. Amino acids: CASSTRASYGYTF.